This T cell receptor beta chain was retrieved from a study of blood T cell repertoires in COVID-19. Across the whole study: Acute and convalescent COVID-19 specimens originated in the United States, Italy and Spain. The cDNA or gDNA used as material had been derived from T cells, B-cell-depleted T cells, or PBMCs.

Seattle researchers signed up patients amid active infection and tracked them longitudinally. CDR1 SGHDN and CDR2 FVKESK come from the germline V gene. The CDR3 has 16 amino acids. V gave up 1 base and J gave up 4 bases; unmatched junction bases: 8. Original processing notes: Scientists estimated how many nucleated cells there were by amplifying reference gene primers. Clones were read by immunoSEQ multiplex PCR, and TCRdb kept only the in-frame ones, dropping some. That table furnishes V, J and clone size, whereas the DNA furnished D and trimming. The repertoire holds about 340,000 clones, with approximately 91% as singletons.

This sequence originates from a woman aged 70-85 years with COVID-19, enrolled during active disease. The chain couples TRBV14 to TRBJ2-5; 8 bases match TRBD2. The source material was peripheral blood. Written as DNA, the CDR3 is TGTGCCAGCAGCCAAGGCGAGGTAGCGGGGTTAGAGACCCAGTACTTC. This encodes CASSQGEVAGLETQYF.